This T cell receptor beta chain was retrieved from a study of T cells in Graves' hyperthyroidism and ophthalmopathy. This CDR3 has 13 amino acids. V was trimmed by 10 bases and J by 0 bases, leaving 9 bases between them. Germline values: CDR1 MNHNS, CDR2 SASEGT. RNA transcripts yielded amplified TCR beta CDR3 regions. The HTBI primer set was used in a first-round RT-PCR of the TCR CDR3. Via MiXCR, TCRdb re-called the multiplex PCR reads, giving one row per CDR3 protein. The sample includes about half a million distinct CDR3 sequences, nearly 20% of them seen just once. The rearrangement links TRBV6-1 to TRBJ2-2; no clear D. The sequence came from a man aged 35 to 55 with Graves' ophthalmopathy. The sequenced sample consisted of blood. CDR3 loop: CATVKANTGELFF. The CDR3 nucleotides are TGTGCCACGGTGAAGGCGAACACCGGGGAGCTGTTTTTT.